This TCR beta chain was recovered during a study of blood T cell repertoires in COVID-19. Only in-frame clones appear in the TCRdb table, and some are missing; sequencing was by immunoSEQ multiplex PCR. The repertoire has 250,000 to 350,000 clones, around 90% of them found once; the top ten carry 3.5% to 5%. The CDR3 length is 15 residues. Germline V gene lookup returns CDR1 SNHLY and CDR2 FYNNEI. Trimming took 3 bases from V and 0 from J, leaving 11 bases between them. The sequenced material came from PBMCs or T cells enriched from blood (not recorded which). This sequence was found in a woman in her late teens or twenties with acute COVID-19. The genes are TRBV2 and TRBJ1-2; weak D call: TRBD1 (6 bases). CDR3 loop: CASSDAGQPNYGYTF. The DNA of the CDR3 is TGTGCCAGCAGTGATGCAGGACAGCCTAACTATGGCTACACCTTC.